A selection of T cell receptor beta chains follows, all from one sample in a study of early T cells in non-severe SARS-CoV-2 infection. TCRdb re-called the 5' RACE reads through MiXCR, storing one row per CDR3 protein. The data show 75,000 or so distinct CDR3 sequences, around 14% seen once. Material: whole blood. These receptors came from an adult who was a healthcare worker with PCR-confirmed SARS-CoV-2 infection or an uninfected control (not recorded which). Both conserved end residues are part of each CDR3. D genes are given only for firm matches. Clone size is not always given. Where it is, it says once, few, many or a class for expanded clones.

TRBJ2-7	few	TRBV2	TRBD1	CASSSDRGSYEQYF	TGTGCCAGCAGTTCCGACAGGGGATCCTACGAGCAGTACTTC
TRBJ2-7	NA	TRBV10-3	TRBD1	CAISRTGELHEQYF	TGTGCCATCAGCAGGACAGGGGAGCTGCACGAGCAGTACTTC
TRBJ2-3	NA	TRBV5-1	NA	CASSLEDTGSTDTQYF	TGCGCCAGCAGCTTGGAGGATACAGGGAGCACAGATACGCAGTATTTT
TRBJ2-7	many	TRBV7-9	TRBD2	CASSSGGAAYEQYF	TGTGCCAGCAGCTCCGGGGGGGCCGCCTACGAGCAGTACTTC
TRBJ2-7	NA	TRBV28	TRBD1	CASSAGQGARYEQYF	TGTGCCAGCAGTGCCGGACAGGGGGCGCGCTACGAGCAGTACTTC
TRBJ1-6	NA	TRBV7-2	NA	CASSLGTSSYNSPLHF	TGTGCCAGCAGCTTAGGAACGAGCTCCTATAATTCACCCCTCCACTTT
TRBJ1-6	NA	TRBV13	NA	CASSLQAVTGVVSPLHF	TGTGCCAGCAGCTTACAAGCCGTGACAGGTGTGGTTTCACCCCTCCACTTT
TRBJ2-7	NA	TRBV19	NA	CASSNRPGSYEQYF	TGTGCCAGTAGCAACCGCCCGGGGTCCTACGAGCAGTACTTC
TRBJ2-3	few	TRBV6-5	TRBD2	CASTLSLAGAGTDTQYF	TGTGCCAGCACCCTGTCTCTAGCGGGGGCAGGCACAGATACGCAGTATTTT
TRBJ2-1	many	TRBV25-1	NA	CASSESRRSSYNEQFF	TGTGCCAGCAGTGAATCCCGCCGGAGCTCCTACAATGAGCAGTTCTTC
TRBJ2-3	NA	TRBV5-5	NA	CASSFGLRPSTPTDTQYF	TGTGCCAGCAGCTTTGGACTTCGGCCATCTACCCCTACAGATACGCAGTATTTT
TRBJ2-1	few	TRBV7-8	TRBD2	CASSSGLAAFRSSYNEQFF	TGTGCCAGCAGCTCAGGACTAGCGGCCTTTAGGAGCTCCTACAATGAGCAGTTCTTC
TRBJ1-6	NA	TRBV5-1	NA	CASRDGRPSSYNSPLHF	TGCGCCAGCAGGGACGGGCGGCCTAGCTCCTATAATTCACCCCTCCACTTT
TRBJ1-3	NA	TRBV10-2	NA	CASIRENSGNTIYF	TGCGCCAGCATAAGGGAAAACTCTGGAAACACCATATATTTT
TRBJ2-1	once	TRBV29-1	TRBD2	CSVEVPLAGDYNEQFF	TGCAGCGTTGAAGTTCCACTAGCGGGGGACTACAATGAGCAGTTCTTC
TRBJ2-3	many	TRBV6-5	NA	CASSYGSLEVTDTQYF	TGTGCCAGCAGTTATGGTTCCCTAGAAGTCACAGATACGCAGTATTTT
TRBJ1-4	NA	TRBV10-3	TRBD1	CAISLDRDDEKLFF	TGTGCCATCAGCTTGGACAGGGACGATGAAAAACTGTTTTTT
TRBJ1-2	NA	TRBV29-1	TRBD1	CSAGGTENYGYTF	TGCAGCGCCGGTGGGACAGAGAACTATGGCTACACCTTC
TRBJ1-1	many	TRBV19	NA	CASSPLGVGTEAFF	TGTGCCAGTAGTCCTTTGGGGGTGGGGACTGAAGCTTTCTTT
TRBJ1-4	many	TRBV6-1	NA	CASRPHGAEKLFF	TGTGCCAGCAGACCCCATGGTGCAGAAAAACTGTTTTTT
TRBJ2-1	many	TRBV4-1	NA	CASSQPLGNEQFF	TGCGCCAGCAGCCAGCCTTTGGGGAATGAGCAGTTCTTC
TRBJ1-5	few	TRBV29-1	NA	CSVGGRNQPQHF	TGCAGCGTTGGGGGCAGGAATCAGCCCCAGCATTTT
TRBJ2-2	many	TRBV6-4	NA	CASSGDSTGELFF	TGTGCCAGCAGTGGAGACTCCACCGGGGAGCTGTTTTTT
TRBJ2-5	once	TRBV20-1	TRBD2	CSARAGGPETQYF	TGCAGTGCTAGAGCGGGGGGGCCGGAGACCCAGTACTTC
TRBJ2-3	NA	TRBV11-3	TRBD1	CASSPGGGHNTQYF	TGTGCCAGCAGCCCAGGGGGCGGACATAATACGCAGTATTTT
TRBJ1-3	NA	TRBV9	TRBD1	CASSVDPPQTGVKNTIYF	TGTGCCAGCAGCGTAGACCCCCCTCAGACAGGGGTAAAAAACACCATATATTTT
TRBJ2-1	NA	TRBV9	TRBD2	CASSVDSGGAFYNEQFF	TGTGCCAGCAGCGTAGATAGCGGGGGGGCCTTTTACAATGAGCAGTTCTTC
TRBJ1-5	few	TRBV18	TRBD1	CASSPGQGAHQPQHF	TGTGCCAGCTCACCCGGACAGGGGGCCCATCAGCCCCAGCATTTT
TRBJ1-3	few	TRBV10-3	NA	CAISESADSGNTIYF	TGTGCCATCAGTGAGTCCGCAGACTCTGGAAACACCATATATTTT
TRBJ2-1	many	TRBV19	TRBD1	CASSTDPPDRGYNEQFF	TGTGCCAGTAGTACCGACCCCCCGGACAGGGGGTACAATGAGCAGTTCTTC
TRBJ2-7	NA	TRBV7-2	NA	CASSLGLFYEQYF	TGTGCCAGCAGCTTAGGACTTTTCTACGAGCAGTACTTC
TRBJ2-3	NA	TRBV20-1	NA	CSASSDGTSTDTQYF	TGCAGTGCTAGTTCGGACGGAACCAGCACAGATACGCAGTATTTT
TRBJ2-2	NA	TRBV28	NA	CASSPLATGELFF	TGTGCCAGCAGCCCCTTGGCCACCGGGGAGCTGTTTTTT
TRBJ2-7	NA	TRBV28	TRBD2	CASSLFSGGLYEQYF	TGTGCCAGCAGTTTATTTAGCGGGGGTCTATACGAGCAGTACTTC
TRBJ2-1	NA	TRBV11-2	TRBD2	CASSSTGTSGGAPYNEQFF	TGTGCCAGCAGCTCCACCGGGACTAGCGGGGGGGCCCCCTACAATGAGCAGTTCTTC
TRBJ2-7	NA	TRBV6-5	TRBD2	CASRAGGPPSSYEQYF	TGTGCCAGCAGAGCGGGGGGCCCTCCTAGCTCCTACGAGCAGTACTTC
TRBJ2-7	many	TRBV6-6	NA	CASGASGAEQYF	TGTGCCAGCGGGGCCTCAGGAGCTGAGCAGTACTTC
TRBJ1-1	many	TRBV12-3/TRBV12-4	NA	CASSDRSPGRNTEAFF	TGTGCCAGCAGCGACAGGTCCCCCGGGCGAAACACTGAAGCTTTCTTT
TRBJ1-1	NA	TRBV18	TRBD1	CASSLLRDRNTEAFF	TGTGCCAGCTCACTCCTCCGGGACAGGAACACTGAAGCTTTCTTT
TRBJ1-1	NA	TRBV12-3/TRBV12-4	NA	CASSTNKGVRGTEAFF	TGTGCCAGCAGCACTAATAAGGGGGTGAGGGGCACTGAAGCTTTCTTT
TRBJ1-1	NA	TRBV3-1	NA	CASRPGQGTEAFF	TGTGCCAGCAGACCCGGGCAGGGCACTGAAGCTTTCTTT
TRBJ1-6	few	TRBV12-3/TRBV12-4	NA	CASSLAGRTPLHF	TGTGCCAGCAGTTTAGCCGGCAGGACACCCCTCCACTTT
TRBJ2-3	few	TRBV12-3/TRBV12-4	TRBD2	CASTGPLLAGRGDTQYF	TGTGCCAGCACCGGACCTCTTTTAGCGGGGCGGGGAGATACGCAGTATTTT
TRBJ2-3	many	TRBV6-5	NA	CATRPGTLPDTQYF	TGTGCCACCCGCCCCGGGACCCTCCCCGATACGCAGTATTTT
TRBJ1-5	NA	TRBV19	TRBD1	CASKTGEISNQPQHF	TGTGCCAGTAAAACAGGGGAAATTAGCAATCAGCCCCAGCATTTT
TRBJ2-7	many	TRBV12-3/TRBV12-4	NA	CASSFKGIGYEQYF	TGTGCCAGCAGTTTCAAGGGGATCGGCTACGAGCAGTACTTC
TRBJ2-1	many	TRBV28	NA	CASSLRDVSLGSYNEQFF	TGTGCCAGCAGTTTACGGGATGTCTCCCTGGGCTCCTACAATGAGCAGTTCTTC
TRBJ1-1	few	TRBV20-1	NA	CSARGLPHTEAFF	TGCAGTGCTAGAGGTCTACCGCACACTGAAGCTTTCTTT
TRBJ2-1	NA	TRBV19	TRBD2	CASSITGGANEQFF	TGTGCCAGTAGTATAACCGGGGGGGCCAACGAGCAGTTCTTC
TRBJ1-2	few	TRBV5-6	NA	CASSLYLRLDYGYTF	TGTGCCAGCAGCTTGTACCTCCGACTAGACTATGGCTACACCTTC
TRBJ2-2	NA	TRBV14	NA	CASSQLYTGELFF	TGTGCCAGCAGCCAACTATACACCGGGGAGCTGTTTTTT
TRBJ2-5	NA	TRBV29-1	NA	CSVDRQQETQYF	TGCAGCGTTGATAGGCAGCAAGAGACCCAGTACTTC
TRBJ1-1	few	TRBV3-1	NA	CASSQGHSMNTEAFF	TGTGCCAGCAGCCAAGGGCACAGTATGAACACTGAAGCTTTCTTT
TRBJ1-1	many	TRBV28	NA	CASSSSRGTEAFF	TGTGCCAGCAGTTCATCCCGGGGCACTGAAGCTTTCTTT
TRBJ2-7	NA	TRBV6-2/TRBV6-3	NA	CASSYSSGRYPGYEQYF	TGTGCCAGCAGTTACTCGTCCGGCAGGTACCCTGGCTACGAGCAGTACTTC
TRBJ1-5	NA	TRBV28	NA	CASSLWQEGNQPQHF	TGTGCCAGCAGTTTGTGGCAGGAAGGTAATCAGCCCCAGCATTTT
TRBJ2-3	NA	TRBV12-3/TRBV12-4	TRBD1	CASSLVRTGIGNTDTQYF	TGTGCCAGCAGTTTAGTTCGGACAGGGATAGGGAACACAGATACGCAGTATTTT
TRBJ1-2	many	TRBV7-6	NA	CASSLDQTNYGYTF	TGTGCCAGCAGCTTAGATCAGACAAACTATGGCTACACCTTC
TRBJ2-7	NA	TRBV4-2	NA	CASSIQGNEQYF	TGTGCCAGCAGCATACAGGGCAACGAGCAGTACTTC